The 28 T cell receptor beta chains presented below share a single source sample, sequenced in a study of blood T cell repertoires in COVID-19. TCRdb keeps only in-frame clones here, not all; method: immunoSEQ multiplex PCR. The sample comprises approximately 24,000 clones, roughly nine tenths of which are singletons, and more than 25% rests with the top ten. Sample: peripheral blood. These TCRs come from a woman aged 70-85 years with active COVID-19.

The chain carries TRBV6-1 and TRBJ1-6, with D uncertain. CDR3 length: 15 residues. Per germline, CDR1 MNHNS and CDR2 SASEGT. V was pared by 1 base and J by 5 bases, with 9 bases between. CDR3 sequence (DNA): TGTGCCAGCAGTGAAGTAGGGAGGGATAATTCACCCCTCCACTTT. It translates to CASSEVGRDNSPLHF.

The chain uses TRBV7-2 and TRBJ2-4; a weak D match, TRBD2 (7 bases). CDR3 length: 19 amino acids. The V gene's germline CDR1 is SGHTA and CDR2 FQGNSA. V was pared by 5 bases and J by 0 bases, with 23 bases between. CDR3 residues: CASSPRVEGGSLAKNIQYF. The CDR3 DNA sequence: TGTGCCAGCAGCCCCAGGGTTGAGGGGGGGAGTCTAGCCAAAAACATTCAGTACTTC.

This chain's CDR3 is CASSLNVAPQHF. In nucleotides, the CDR3 is TGTGCCAGCAGTTTAAACGTGGCTCCCCAGCATTTT. This sequence joins TRBV12-3 or TRBV12-4 and TRBJ1-5; D remains ambiguous. The CDR3 totals 12 residues. The ends were cut back, 2 bases at V and 10 bases at J, with 9 bases in the middle.

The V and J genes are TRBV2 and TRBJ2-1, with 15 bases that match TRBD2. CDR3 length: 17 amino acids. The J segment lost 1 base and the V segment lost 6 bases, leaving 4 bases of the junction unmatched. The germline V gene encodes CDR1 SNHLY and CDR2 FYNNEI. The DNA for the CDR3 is TGTGCCAGCAGCGGACTAGCGGGGGGGCGGTCCTACAATGAGCAGTTCTTC. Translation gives CASSGLAGGRSYNEQFF.

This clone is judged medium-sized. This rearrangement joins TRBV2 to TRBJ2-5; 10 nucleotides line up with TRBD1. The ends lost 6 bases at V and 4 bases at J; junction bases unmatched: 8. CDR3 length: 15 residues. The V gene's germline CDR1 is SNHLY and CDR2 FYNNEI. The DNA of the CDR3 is TGTGCCAGCAGAGTGGACAGGGGGACGACAGAGACCCAGTACTTC. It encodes CASRVDRGTTETQYF. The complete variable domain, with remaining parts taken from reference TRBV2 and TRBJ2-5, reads EPEVTQTPSHQVTQMGQEVILRCVPISNHLYFYWYRQILGQKVEFLVSFYNNEISEKSEIFDDQFSVERPDGSNFTLKIRSTKLEDSAMYFCASRVDRGTTETQYFGPGTRLLVL.

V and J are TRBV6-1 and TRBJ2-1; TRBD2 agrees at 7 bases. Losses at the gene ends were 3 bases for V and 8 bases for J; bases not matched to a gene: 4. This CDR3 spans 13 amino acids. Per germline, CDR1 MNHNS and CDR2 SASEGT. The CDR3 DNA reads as TGTGCCAGCAGTGAGATTCGGGGGGATGAGCAGTTCTTC. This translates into CASSEIRGDEQFF.

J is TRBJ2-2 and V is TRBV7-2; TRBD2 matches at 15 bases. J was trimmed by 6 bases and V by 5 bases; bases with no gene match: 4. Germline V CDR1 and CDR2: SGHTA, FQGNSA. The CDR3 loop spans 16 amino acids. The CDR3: CASSTGLAGGPGELFF. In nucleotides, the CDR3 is TGTGCCAGCAGCACGGGACTAGCGGGGGGCCCCGGGGAGCTGTTTTTT.

CDR3 DNA: TGCGCCAGCAGCAGGGGACAGGGTCGGGCCGGGGAGCTGTTTTTT. It codes for CASSRGQGRAGELFF. The chain carries TRBV5-1 and TRBJ2-2, with 9 nucleotides matching TRBD1. The CDR3 extends over 15 amino acids. V was clipped by 4 bases and J by 6 bases; unmatched bases: 7. CDR1 and CDR2 (germline): SGHRS, YFSETQ.

The CDR3 here is CASSPRGGGGATYEQYF. DNA for the CDR3: TGTGCCAGCAGCCCCCGAGGGGGAGGGGGAGCCACCTACGAGCAGTACTTC. The J gene is TRBJ2-7, the V gene TRBV7-9, with D possibly matching TRBD2 (7 bases). The CDR3 has 17 residues. The V end was cut by 5 bases, the J end by 2 bases, with 22 bases between. CDR1 is SEHNR and CDR2 is FQNEAQ in the germline V gene (reference sequence).

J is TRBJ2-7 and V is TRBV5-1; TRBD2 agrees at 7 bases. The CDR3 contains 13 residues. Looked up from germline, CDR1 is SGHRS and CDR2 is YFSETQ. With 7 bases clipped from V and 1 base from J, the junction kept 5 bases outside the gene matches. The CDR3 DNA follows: TGCGCCAGCCCCGCCGGGGGGTCCTACGAGCAGTACTTC. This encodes CASPAGGSYEQYF.

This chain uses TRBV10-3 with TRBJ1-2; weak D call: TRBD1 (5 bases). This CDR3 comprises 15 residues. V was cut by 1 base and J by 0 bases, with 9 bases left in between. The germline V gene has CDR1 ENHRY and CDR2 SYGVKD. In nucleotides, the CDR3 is TGTGCCATCAGTGAGTTTGGGGCGCCTAACTATGGCTACACCTTC. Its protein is CAISEFGAPNYGYTF.

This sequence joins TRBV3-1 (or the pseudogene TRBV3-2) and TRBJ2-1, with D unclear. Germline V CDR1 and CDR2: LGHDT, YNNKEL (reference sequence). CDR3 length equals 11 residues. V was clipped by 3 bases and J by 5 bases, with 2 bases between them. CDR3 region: CASSHDNEQFF. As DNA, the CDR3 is TGTGCCAGCAGCCACGACAATGAGCAGTTCTTC.

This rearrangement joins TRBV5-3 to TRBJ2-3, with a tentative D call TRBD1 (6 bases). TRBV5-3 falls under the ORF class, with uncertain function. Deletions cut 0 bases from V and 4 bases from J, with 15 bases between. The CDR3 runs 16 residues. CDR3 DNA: TGTGCCAGAAGCTTGGACAGGGCGAAGTGGGCAGATACGCAGTATTTT. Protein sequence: CARSLDRAKWADTQYF.

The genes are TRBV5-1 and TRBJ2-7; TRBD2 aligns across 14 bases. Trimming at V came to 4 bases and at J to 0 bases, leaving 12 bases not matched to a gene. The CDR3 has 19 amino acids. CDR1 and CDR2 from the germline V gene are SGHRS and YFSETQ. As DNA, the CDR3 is TGCGCCAGCAGCCCGACCCGGACTAGCGGGGGGCCGAGCTCCTACGAGCAGTACTTC. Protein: CASSPTRTSGGPSSYEQYF.

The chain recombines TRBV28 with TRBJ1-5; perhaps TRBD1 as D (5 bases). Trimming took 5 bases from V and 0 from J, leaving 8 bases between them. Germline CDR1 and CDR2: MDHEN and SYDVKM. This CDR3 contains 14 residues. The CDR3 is CASSPRGSNQPQHF. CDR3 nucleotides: TGTGCCAGCAGTCCAAGGGGTAGCAATCAGCCCCAGCATTTT. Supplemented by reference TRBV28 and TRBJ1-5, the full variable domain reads DVKVTQSSRYLVKRTGEKVFLECVQDMDHENMFWYRQDPGLGLRLIYFSYDVKMKEKGDIPEGYSVSREKKERFSLILESASTNQTSMYLCASSPRGSNQPQHFGDGTRLSIL.

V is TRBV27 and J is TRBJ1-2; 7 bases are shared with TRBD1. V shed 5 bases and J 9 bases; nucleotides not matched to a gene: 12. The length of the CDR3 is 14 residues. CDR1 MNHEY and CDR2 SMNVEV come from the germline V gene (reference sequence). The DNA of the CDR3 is TGTGCCAGCAGTCCTTCTGACAGGGCCAGGAGCTACACCTTC. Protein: CASSPSDRARSYTF.

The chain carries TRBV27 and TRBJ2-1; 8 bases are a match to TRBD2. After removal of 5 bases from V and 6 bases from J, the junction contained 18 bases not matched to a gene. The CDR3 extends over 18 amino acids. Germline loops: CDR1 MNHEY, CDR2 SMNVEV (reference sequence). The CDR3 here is CASSHAPGLGERGNEQFF. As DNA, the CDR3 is TGTGCCAGCAGTCACGCGCCGGGACTAGGGGAGAGAGGCAATGAGCAGTTCTTC.

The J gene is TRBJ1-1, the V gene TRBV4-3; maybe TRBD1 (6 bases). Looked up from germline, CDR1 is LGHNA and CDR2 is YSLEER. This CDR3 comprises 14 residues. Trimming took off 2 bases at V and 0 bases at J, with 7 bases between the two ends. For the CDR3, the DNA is TGCGCCAGCAGCCAACAGGGGATGAACACTGAAGCTTTCTTT. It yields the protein CASSQQGMNTEAFF.

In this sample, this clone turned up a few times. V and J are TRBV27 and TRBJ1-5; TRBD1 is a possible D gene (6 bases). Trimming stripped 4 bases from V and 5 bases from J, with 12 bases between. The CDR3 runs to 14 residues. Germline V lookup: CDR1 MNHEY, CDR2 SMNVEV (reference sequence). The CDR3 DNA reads TGTGCCAGCAGTTACGGGGGGGCCCATCAGCCCCAGCATTTT. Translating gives CASSYGGAHQPQHF.

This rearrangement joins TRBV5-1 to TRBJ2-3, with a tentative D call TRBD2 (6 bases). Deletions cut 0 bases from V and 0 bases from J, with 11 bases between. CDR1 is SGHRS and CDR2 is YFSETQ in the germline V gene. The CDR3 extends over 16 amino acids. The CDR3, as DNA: TGCGCCAGCAGCTTGGCGACTAGTCCAAGCACAGATACGCAGTATTTT. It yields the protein CASSLATSPSTDTQYF.

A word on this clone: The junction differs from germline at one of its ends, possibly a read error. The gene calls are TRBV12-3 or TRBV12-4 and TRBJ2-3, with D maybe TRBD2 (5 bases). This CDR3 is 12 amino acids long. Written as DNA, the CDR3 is TGTGCCAGCAGTACTCGGGCCTCCCGGCGGGATTTT. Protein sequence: CASSTRASRRDF.

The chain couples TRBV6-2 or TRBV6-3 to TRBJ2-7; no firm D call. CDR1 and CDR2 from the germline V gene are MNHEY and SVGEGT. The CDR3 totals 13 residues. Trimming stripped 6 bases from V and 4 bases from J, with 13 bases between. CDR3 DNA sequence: TGTGCCAGCAGCGTACCGGTTCCTTACGAGCAGTACTTC. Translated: CASSVPVPYEQYF.

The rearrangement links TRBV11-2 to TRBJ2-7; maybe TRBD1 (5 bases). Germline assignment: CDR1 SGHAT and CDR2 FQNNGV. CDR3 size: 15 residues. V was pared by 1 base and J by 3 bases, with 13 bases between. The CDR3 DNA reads TGTGCCAGCAGCTTAGGACAGACAGCCTACTACGAGCAGTACTTC. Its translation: CASSLGQTAYYEQYF.

CDR3 DNA: TGTGCCAGTAGTATTGCCGGAGCCCCCGGGGAGCTGTTTTTT. Its protein is CASSIAGAPGELFF. The rearrangement joins TRBV19 to TRBJ2-2; D is unclear. Trimming pared 3 bases from V and 6 bases from J, leaving 11 bases between. CDR3 length: 14 amino acids. Germline V gives CDR1 LNHDA, CDR2 SQIVND (reference sequence).

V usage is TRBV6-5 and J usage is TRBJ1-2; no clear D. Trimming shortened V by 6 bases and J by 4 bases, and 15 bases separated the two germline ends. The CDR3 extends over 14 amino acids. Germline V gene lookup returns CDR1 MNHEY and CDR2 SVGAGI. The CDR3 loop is CASRALETAYGYTF. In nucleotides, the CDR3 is TGTGCCAGCAGGGCACTAGAGACGGCCTATGGCTACACCTTC.

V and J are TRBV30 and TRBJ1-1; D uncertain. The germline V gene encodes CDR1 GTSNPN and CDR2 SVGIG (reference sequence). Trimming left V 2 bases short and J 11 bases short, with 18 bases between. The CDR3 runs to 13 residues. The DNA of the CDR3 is TGTGCCTGGAGTCCAGCGGGAGGGTTAAAGGCTTTCTTT. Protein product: CAWSPAGGLKAFF.

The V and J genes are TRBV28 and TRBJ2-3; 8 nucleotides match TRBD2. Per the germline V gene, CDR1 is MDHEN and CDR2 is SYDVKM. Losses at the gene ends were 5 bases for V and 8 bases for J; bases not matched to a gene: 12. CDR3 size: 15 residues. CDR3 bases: TGTGCCAGCAGTCCCCCGGGGGGGGCTCGGGGTACGCAGTATTTT. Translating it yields CASSPPGGARGTQYF.

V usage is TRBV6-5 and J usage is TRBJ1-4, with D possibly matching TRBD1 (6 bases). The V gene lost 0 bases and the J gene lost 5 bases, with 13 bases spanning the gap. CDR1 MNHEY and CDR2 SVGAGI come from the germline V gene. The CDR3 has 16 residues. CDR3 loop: CASSYSRTARNEKLFF. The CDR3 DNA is TGTGCCAGCAGTTACTCGAGGACAGCAAGGAATGAAAAACTGTTTTTT.